The source of this T cell receptor (beta chain) is a study of cytomegalovirus exposure and HLA in healthy donors. Study-level information: Just over 80% of 300 to 450 genotyped donors fell in the Caucasian-associated ancestry cluster. Study-wide results and limits: TCR beta V- and J-gene trimming was later associated with a missense DCLRE1C variant.

The PCR contained 60 Vbeta and 13 Jbeta primers. Original data processing: Counted up in a later analysis, unique TCR beta chains came to around 80 million, with around 11 million shared. Here immunoSEQ multiplex PCR was the method, and the copy in TCRdb shows in-frame clones only, minus some. The D gene and trimming were derived from the DNA, and the V and J assignments and clone size from that table. The table lists about 240,000 clones, more than 70% of them singletons, with 0.45% to 0.5% in the top ten. The CDR3 has 15 residues. Germline CDR1 SEHNR, CDR2 FQNEAQ (reference sequence). About this clone itself: Its antigen is not identified. Compared with germline, one end of the junction differs, possibly owing to a read error.

Sequencing was done on a sample of PBMCs. The receptor was derived from a boy aged 5-17 years in good health and CMV-seronegative. The chain carries TRBV7-9 and TRBJ2-3; the match to TRBD2 covers 9 bases. CDR3 region: CSSSLQRGGTDTQYF. The DNA for the CDR3 is TGTTCCAGCAGCTTACAGCGGGGGGGCACAGATACGCAGTATTTT.